This TCR beta chain is from a study of T-cell reconstitution after alpha-beta-depleted transplantation in children. Deletions cut 6 bases from V and 0 bases from J, with 6 bases between. The CDR3 spans 13 residues. For TCRbeta, the library was prepared with unique molecular identifiers. TCRdb reanalysed the PCR reads using MiXCR and keeps one entry per CDR3 protein. The repertoire has some 550,000 distinct CDR3 sequences, 15% to 20% of them found once; the top ten carry approximately 3%. Sequenced material: PBMCs from the stem cell graft donor, taken from the stem cell graft. This chain links TRBV12-3 or TRBV12-4 with TRBJ1-5; D remains ambiguous. The clonotype was recovered from a human donor who donated a stem cell graft to a child with acute lymphoblastic leukemia. This CDR3 reads CASSINSNQPQHF. CDR3 bases: TGTGCCAGCAGCATCAATAGCAATCAGCCCCAGCATTTT.